The 31 T cell receptor beta chains below were found in one sample sequenced in a study of chemoradiotherapy in HPV16-positive cancers. Sequencing was performed with immunoSEQ multiplex PCR; in TCRdb, only in-frame clones are kept and a portion is missing. The repertoire includes about 800 clones, about a fifth of them detected once, and roughly 13% sits in the top ten. The sample was acquired from a patient who underwent chemoradiotherapy. The receptors originated from a human donor with HPV-associated anogenital cancer.

Only a few counts were recorded for this clone. The chain links TRBV27 to TRBJ2-7, with D perhaps matching TRBD1 or TRBD2 (5 bases each). CDR1 is MNHEY and CDR2 is SMNVEV in the germline V gene (reference sequence). Trimming removed 6 bases at V and 6 bases at J, with 18 bases between. The CDR3 is 14 residues long. The CDR3 reads CASRPTGPRGEQYF. DNA for the CDR3: TGTGCCAGCAGACCCACGGGACCACGGGGCGAGCAGTACTTC.

The table lists this clone with a few counts. This sequence joins TRBV29-1 and TRBJ1-1, with unresolved D. V lost 4 bases, J lost 0 bases, and 9 bases lay in between. This CDR3 is 13 amino acids long. Looked up from germline, CDR1 is SQVTM and CDR2 is ANQGSEA. CDR3 loop: CSVAGLMNTEAFF. In DNA, the CDR3 is TGCAGCGTTGCCGGCCTCATGAACACTGAAGCTTTCTTT.

The V and J genes are TRBV9 and TRBJ1-2, with D uncertain. V gave up 1 base and J gave up 2 bases, with 6 bases separating them. Germline V CDR1 and CDR2: SGDLS, YYNGEE. The CDR3 covers 13 residues. CDR3 DNA: TGTGCCAGCAGCGTATGGGCGAACTATGGCTACACCTTC. Its protein is CASSVWANYGYTF.

The rearrangement uses TRBV9 and TRBJ2-3; D ambiguous. Germline values: CDR1 SGDLS, CDR2 YYNGEE. CDR3 length: 11 amino acids. V was pared by 4 bases and J by 5 bases, with 5 bases between. As DNA, the CDR3 is TGTGCCAGCAGCTCGGTAGATACGCAGTATTTT. This codes for CASSSVDTQYF.

This chain joins TRBV7-2 and TRBJ2-7; no definite D call. The CDR3 sequence is 13 residues long. Trimming cost V 3 bases and J 6 bases, with 12 bases left between them. CDR1 and CDR2 from the germline V gene are SGHTA and FQGNSA. The CDR3 DNA follows: TGTGCCAGCAGCTTGCAGGTGAAGGGCGAGCAGTACTTC. It codes for CASSLQVKGEQYF.

CDR3: CASSQDYRLEDEQFF. The CDR3 nucleotides read TGTGCCAGCAGCCAAGATTACAGGTTAGAGGATGAGCAGTTCTTC. The chain couples TRBV4-2 to TRBJ2-1, with TRBD1 as a possible D gene (5 bases). The CDR3 covers 15 residues. The germline V and J ends were trimmed by 0 bases and 8 bases, with 14 bases remaining between them. CDR1 and CDR2 (germline): LGHNA, YNFKEQ.

The V call is TRBV9, the J call TRBJ2-7; 7 bases align to TRBD1. Germline V lookup: CDR1 SGDLS, CDR2 YYNGEE. CDR3 size: 15 residues. The V and J ends lost 3 bases and 4 bases, in that order; junction bases with no gene match: 10. The DNA of the CDR3 is TGTGCCAGCAGCGCCGTCGGGGACAGCAATTACGAGCAGTACTTC. Translating it yields CASSAVGDSNYEQYF.

This rearrangement joins TRBV6-5 to TRBJ2-6; weak D call: TRBD2 (6 bases). This CDR3 is built from 15 residues. The germline V gene has CDR1 MNHEY and CDR2 SVGAGI. V shed 6 bases and J shed 4 bases, with 13 bases lying between them. The CDR3 loop is CASSPRGSGANVLTF. As DNA, the CDR3 is TGTGCCAGCAGCCCGCGGGGATCCGGGGCCAACGTCCTGACTTTC.

V is TRBV25-1 and J is TRBJ1-1, with 8 bases identical to TRBD1. The CDR3 is made up of 13 amino acids. Germline V gene data show CDR1 as MGHDK and CDR2 as SYGVNS. Losses at the gene ends were 3 bases for V and 7 bases for J; bases not matched to a gene: 4. The CDR3 DNA reads as TGTGCCAGCAGTGACAGGGGGCTTGGTGAAGCTTTCTTT. Its protein product is CASSDRGLGEAFF.

This clone was picked up a small number of times. The gene calls are TRBV27 and TRBJ2-7; D may correspond to TRBD1 or TRBD2 (5 bases each). Germline CDR1 reads MNHEY; CDR2 reads SMNVEV (reference sequence). The V end lost 7 bases, the J end lost 3 bases, and 10 bases lay between the germline ends. The CDR3 is 12 amino acids. The CDR3 DNA is TGTGCCAGCATGGGGGAGCGCTACGAGCAGTACTTC. Amino acids: CASMGERYEQYF.

V is TRBV29-1 and J is TRBJ2-5, with TRBD1 matching 7 bases. Germline V gene sequence: CDR1 SQVTM, CDR2 ANQGSEA. J was trimmed by 5 bases and V by 6 bases; bases with no gene match: 9. The CDR3 is 13 residues long. In DNA, the CDR3 is TGCAGCGTCAATACAGGGGCAGGGGAGACCCAGTACTTC. Protein product: CSVNTGAGETQYF.

This clone has just a few counts. The chain combines TRBV7-2 with TRBJ1-6; no clear D. Germline CDR1 SGHTA, CDR2 FQGNSA. Between the trimmed V and J ends, which lost 5 bases and 9 bases, there was a span of 11 bases. This CDR3 spans 13 amino acids. The chain's CDR3 is CASSRTGSSPLHF. For the CDR3, the DNA is TGTGCCAGCAGCCGGACGGGTAGTTCACCCCTCCACTTT.

This clone turned up a few times. The chain combines TRBV9 with TRBJ2-1, with 8 bases identical to TRBD2. Germline trimming cut 0 bases from V and 4 bases from J; bases unmatched to any gene: 3. The germline CDR1 and CDR2 sequences are SGDLS and YYNGEE. The CDR3 has 15 amino acids. CDR3 bases: TGTGCCAGCAGCGTAGACAGCGGGAGATACAATGAGCAGTTCTTC. Amino acids: CASSVDSGRYNEQFF.

The rearrangement joins TRBV27 to TRBJ1-1; TRBD1 might be the D (6 bases). CDR1 MNHEY and CDR2 SMNVEV come from the germline V gene (reference sequence). With 6 bases removed from V and 0 bases from J, the gap between germline ends came to 11 bases. The CDR3 spans 14 residues. CDR3 DNA sequence: TGTGCCAGCAGCAGGGGTCAGTTGAACACTGAAGCTTTCTTT. Translating gives CASSRGQLNTEAFF.

The chain combines TRBV29-1 with TRBJ1-2; the D gene is possibly TRBD1 (5 bases). V was pared by 7 bases and J by 1 base, with 13 bases between. CDR1 is SQVTM and CDR2 is ANQGSEA in the germline V gene. This CDR3 is built from 13 residues. The CDR3 is CSAVGGNNYGYTF. CDR3 nucleotides: TGCAGCGCCGTGGGGGGGAATAACTATGGCTACACCTTC.

The chain's CDR3 is CASSRPGQGRNEQFF. The CDR3 bases are TGTGCCAGCAGTAGACCGGGACAGGGTCGGAATGAGCAGTTCTTC. V gene TRBV7-6 combines with J gene TRBJ2-1; 9 positions agree with TRBD1. The V and J ends lost 6 bases and 7 bases, in that order; junction bases with no gene match: 10. Germline V gives CDR1 SGHVS, CDR2 FNYEAQ. The CDR3 runs 15 residues.

This chain joins TRBV27 and TRBJ1-5, with no clear D. The CDR3 is 10 amino acids. The ends were cut back, 8 bases at V and 5 bases at J, with 4 bases in the middle. The V gene's germline CDR1 is MNHEY and CDR2 SMNVEV (reference sequence). CDR3 region: CASGYQPQHF. The CDR3 coding sequence is TGTGCCAGCGGATATCAGCCCCAGCATTTT.

This clone was observed a few times. The chain carries TRBV4-1 and TRBJ1-1, with D unresolved. Germline lookup yields CDR1 MGHRA and CDR2 YSYEKL. Trimming pared 2 bases from V and 1 base from J, leaving 5 bases between. The CDR3 is made up of 13 amino acids. The CDR3 is CASSQPENTEAFF. Written as DNA, the CDR3 is TGCGCCAGCAGCCAACCAGAGAACACTGAAGCTTTCTTT.

CDR3 nucleotides: TGTGCCAGCAGCTTAGATCCAGGCTACTCCTACGAGCAGTACTTC. Protein: CASSLDPGYSYEQYF. The V and J genes are TRBV11-2 and TRBJ2-7; D is ambiguous. Trimming stripped 0 bases from V and 0 bases from J, with 9 bases between. The V gene's germline CDR1 is SGHAT and CDR2 FQNNGV. CDR3 length: 15 residues.

This chain links TRBV20-1 with TRBJ2-5; D gene uncertain. The CDR3 has 10 amino acids. The germline CDR1 and CDR2 sequences are DFQATT and SNEGSKA (reference sequence). V lost 4 bases, J lost 2 bases, and 2 bases lay in between. The CDR3 DNA reads TGCAGTGCTACGCAAGAGACCCAGTACTTC. It yields the protein CSATQETQYF.

This clone was counted only a few times. The genes are TRBV27 and TRBJ2-5; 8 nucleotides agree with TRBD2. CDR3 size: 17 residues. Germline V gene sequence: CDR1 MNHEY, CDR2 SMNVEV (reference sequence). V was clipped by 6 bases and J by 0 bases; unmatched bases: 12. In DNA form, the CDR3 reads TGTGCCAGCAGGGTCGGCGGGGGGCGGGTTTACCAAGAGACCCAGTACTTC. Its protein product is CASRVGGGRVYQETQYF.

The rearrangement links TRBV4-2 to TRBJ2-3; D unclear. Trimming shortened V by 0 bases and J by 2 bases, and 15 bases separated the two germline ends. Germline CDR1 is LGHNA and CDR2 is YNFKEQ. CDR3 size: 17 residues. The CDR3 protein is CASSQDPYYSPTDTQYF. The CDR3 coding sequence is TGTGCCAGCAGCCAAGATCCCTACTACTCACCCACAGATACGCAGTATTTT.

This clone was counted only a few times. This chain joins TRBV11-3 and TRBJ2-6; D is unclear. The CDR3 covers 14 residues. Per germline, CDR1 SGHNT and CDR2 YENEEA. Trimming cost V 1 base and J 4 bases, with 5 bases left between them. The CDR3 reads CASSLGSGANVLTF. The CDR3 coding sequence is TGTGCCAGCAGCTTAGGCTCGGGGGCCAACGTCCTGACTTTC. Full variable domain (rest looked up from reference TRBV11-3 and TRBJ2-6): EAGVVQSPRYKIIEKKQPVAFWCNPISGHNTLYWYLQNLGQGPELLIRYENEEAVDDSQLPKDRFSAERLKGVDSTLKIQPAELGDSAVYLCASSLGSGANVLTFGAGSRLTVL.

This clone came up a few times. The chain combines TRBV7-2 with TRBJ2-7, with a possible D match to TRBD2 (6 bases). The CDR3 loop spans 15 amino acids. Trimming pared 5 bases from V and 5 bases from J, leaving 19 bases between. From germline, CDR1 is SGHTA and CDR2 FQGNSA. The CDR3 nucleotides read TGTGCCAGCAGCGTGGCGGGGACGAATTCGGACGAGCAGTACTTC. Its protein product is CASSVAGTNSDEQYF.

The V and J genes are TRBV6-5 and TRBJ2-2; D is unresolved. The CDR3 spans 12 residues. With 9 bases removed from V and 1 base from J, the gap between germline ends came to 6 bases. Germline V gene data show CDR1 as MNHEY and CDR2 as SVGAGI. In nucleotides, the CDR3 is TGTGCCAGTCGACAGAACACCGGGGAGCTGTTTTTT. Amino acid sequence: CASRQNTGELFF.

Only a few counts were recorded for this clone. V and J are TRBV7-2 and TRBJ2-7; D call uncertain. This CDR3 is built from 12 residues. Trimming left V 3 bases short and J 6 bases short, with 9 bases between. Germline CDR1 reads SGHTA; CDR2 reads FQGNSA. This CDR3 reads CASSFGLGEQYF. CDR3 nucleotides: TGTGCCAGCAGCTTCGGTTTGGGCGAGCAGTACTTC.

The rearrangement uses TRBV5-1 and TRBJ1-2; D possibly corresponds to TRBD1 (5 bases). The CDR3 has 13 residues. CDR1 and CDR2 (germline): SGHRS, YFSETQ. Between the trimmed V and J ends, which lost 4 bases and 3 bases, there was a span of 10 bases. This CDR3 is CASSLDSYYGYTF. CDR3 DNA: TGCGCCAGCAGCCTCGACAGTTACTATGGCTACACCTTC.

This clone was counted only a few times. The chain has TRBV12-5 and TRBJ2-5; 7 bases match TRBD1. The CDR3 totals 15 residues. V was pared by 9 bases and J by 0 bases, with 10 bases of the junction left unmatched. Germline V gives CDR1 LGHNT, CDR2 FRNRAP. This chain's CDR3 is CASRDSGKYQETQYF. DNA of the CDR3: TGTGCTAGCCGGGACAGTGGAAAGTACCAAGAGACCCAGTACTTC.

J is TRBJ2-7 and V is TRBV27; 8 bases agree with TRBD2. The CDR3 covers 14 residues. Germline loops: CDR1 MNHEY, CDR2 SMNVEV (reference sequence). V was pared by 4 bases and J by 5 bases, with 7 bases of the junction left unmatched. CDR3 in DNA: TGTGCCAGCAGTTGGACCAGCGGGAGAGACGAGCAGTACTTC. Encoded protein: CASSWTSGRDEQYF.

The chain joins TRBV7-6 to TRBJ2-7, with 7 nucleotides matching TRBD2. Trimming took 1 base from V and 0 from J; bases not matched to a gene: 6. The CDR3 is 16 amino acids. The germline gives CDR1 SGHVS, CDR2 FNYEAQ. CDR3 amino acids: CASSLEAGESSYEQYF. CDR3 in DNA: TGTGCCAGCAGCTTAGAGGCGGGAGAGAGCTCCTACGAGCAGTACTTC.

This clone came up a few times. The rearrangement joins TRBV27 to TRBJ2-7; 11 bases are shared with TRBD2. V shed 7 bases and J 5 bases; nucleotides not matched to a gene: 7. Germline V gene data show CDR1 as MNHEY and CDR2 as SMNVEV (reference sequence). The CDR3 covers 14 residues. The CDR3 sequence: CASKASGRWDEQYF. CDR3 sequence (DNA): TGTGCCAGCAAGGCTAGCGGGAGGTGGGACGAGCAGTACTTC.